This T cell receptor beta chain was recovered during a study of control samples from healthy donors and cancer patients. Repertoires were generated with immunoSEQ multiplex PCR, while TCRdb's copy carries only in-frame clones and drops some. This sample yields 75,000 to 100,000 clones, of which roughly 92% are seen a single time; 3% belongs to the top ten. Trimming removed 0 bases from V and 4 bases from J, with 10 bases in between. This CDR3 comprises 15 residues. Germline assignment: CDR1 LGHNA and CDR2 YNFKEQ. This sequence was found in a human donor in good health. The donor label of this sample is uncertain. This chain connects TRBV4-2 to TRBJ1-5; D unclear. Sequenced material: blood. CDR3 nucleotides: TGTGCCAGCAGCCAAGATCAAGGCGGGAATCAGCCCCAGCATTTT. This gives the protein CASSQDQGGNQPQHF.